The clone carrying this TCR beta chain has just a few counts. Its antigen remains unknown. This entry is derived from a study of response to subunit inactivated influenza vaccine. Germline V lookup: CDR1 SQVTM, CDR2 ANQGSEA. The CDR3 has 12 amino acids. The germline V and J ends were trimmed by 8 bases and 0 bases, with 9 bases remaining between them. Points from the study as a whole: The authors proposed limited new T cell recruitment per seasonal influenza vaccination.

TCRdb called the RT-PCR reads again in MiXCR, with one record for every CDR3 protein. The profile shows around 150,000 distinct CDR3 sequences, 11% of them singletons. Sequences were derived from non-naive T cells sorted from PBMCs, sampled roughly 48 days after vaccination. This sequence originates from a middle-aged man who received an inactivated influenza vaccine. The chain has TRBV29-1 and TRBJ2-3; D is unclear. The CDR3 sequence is CSPLKSTDTQYF. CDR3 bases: TGCAGCCCCCTTAAGAGCACAGATACGCAGTATTTT.